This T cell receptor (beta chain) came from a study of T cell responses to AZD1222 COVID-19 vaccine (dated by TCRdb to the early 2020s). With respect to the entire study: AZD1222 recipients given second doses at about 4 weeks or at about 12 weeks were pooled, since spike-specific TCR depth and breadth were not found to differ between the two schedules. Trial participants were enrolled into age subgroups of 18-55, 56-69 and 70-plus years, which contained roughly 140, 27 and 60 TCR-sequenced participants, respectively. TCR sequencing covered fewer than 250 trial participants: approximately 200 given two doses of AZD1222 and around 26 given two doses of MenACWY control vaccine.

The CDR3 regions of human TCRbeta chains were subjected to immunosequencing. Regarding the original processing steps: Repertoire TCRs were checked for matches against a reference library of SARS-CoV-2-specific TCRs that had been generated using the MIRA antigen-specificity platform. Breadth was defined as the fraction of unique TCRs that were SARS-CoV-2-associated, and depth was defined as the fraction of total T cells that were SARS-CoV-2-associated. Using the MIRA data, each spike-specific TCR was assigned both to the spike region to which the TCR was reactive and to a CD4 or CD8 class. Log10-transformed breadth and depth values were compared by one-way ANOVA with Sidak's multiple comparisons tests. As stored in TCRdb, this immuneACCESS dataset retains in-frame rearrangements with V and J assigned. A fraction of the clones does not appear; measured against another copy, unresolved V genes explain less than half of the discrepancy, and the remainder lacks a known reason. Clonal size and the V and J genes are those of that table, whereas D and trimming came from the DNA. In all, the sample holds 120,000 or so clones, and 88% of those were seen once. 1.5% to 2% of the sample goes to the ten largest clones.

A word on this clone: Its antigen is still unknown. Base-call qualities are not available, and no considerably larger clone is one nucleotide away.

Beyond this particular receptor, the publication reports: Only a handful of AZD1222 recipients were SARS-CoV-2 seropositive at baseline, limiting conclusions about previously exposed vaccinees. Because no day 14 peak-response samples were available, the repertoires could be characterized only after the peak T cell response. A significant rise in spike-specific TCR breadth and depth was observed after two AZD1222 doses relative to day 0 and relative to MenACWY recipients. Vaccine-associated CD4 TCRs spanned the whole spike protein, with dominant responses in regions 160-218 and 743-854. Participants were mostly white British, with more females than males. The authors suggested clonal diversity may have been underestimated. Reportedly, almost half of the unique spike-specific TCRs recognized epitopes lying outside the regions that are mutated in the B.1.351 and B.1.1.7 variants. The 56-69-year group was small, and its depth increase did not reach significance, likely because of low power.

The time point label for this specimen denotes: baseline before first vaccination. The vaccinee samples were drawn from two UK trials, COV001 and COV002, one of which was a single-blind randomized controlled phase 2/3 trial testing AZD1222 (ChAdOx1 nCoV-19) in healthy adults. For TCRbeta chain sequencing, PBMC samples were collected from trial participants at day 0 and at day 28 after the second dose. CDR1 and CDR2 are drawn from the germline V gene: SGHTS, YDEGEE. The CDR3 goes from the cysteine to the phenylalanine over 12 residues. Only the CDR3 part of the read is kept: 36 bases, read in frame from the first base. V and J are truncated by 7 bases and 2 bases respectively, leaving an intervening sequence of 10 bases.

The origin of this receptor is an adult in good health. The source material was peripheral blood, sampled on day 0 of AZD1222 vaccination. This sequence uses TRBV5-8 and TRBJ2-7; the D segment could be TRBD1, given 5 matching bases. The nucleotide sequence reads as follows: TGTGCCAGCGAGACAGTCCCCTACGAGCAGTACTTC. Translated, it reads CASETVPYEQYF.